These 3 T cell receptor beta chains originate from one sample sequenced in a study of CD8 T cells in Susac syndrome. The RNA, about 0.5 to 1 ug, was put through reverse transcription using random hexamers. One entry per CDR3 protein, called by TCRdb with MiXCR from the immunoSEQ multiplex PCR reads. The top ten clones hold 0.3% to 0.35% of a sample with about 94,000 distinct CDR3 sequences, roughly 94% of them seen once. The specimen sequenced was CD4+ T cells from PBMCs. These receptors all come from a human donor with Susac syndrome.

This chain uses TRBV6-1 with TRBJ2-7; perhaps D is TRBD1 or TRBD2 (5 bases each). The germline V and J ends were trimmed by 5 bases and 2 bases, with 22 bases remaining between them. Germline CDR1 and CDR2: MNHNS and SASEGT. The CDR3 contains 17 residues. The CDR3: CASSSPGPSPFAYEQYF. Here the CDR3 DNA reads TGTGCCAGCAGTAGCCCGGGACCTTCCCCATTCGCCTACGAGCAGTACTTC.

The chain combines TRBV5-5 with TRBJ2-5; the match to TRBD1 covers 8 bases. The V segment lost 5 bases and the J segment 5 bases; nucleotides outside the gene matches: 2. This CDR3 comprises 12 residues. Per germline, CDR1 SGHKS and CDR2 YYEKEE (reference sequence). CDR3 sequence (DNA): TGTGCCAGCAGAGGGGACAGGGAGACCCAGTACTTC. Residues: CASRGDRETQYF.

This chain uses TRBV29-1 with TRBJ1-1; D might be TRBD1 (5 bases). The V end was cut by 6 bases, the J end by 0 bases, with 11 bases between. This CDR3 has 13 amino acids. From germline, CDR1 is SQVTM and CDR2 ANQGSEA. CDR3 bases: TGCAGCGTGCAGGGAAGAATGAACACTGAAGCTTTCTTT. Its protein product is CSVQGRMNTEAFF.